The source of this TCR beta chain is a study of tissue T cells after allogeneic stem cell transplantation. This clone was seen only a few times. The gene symbols are mouse symbols. The read stops 1 residue short of the end of the CDR3; the missing end is completed from the germline J gene. The table came from immunoSEQ multiplex PCR; TCRdb's copy has only in-frame clones and leaves some out. This table holds thousands of clones, under 50% found once. CDR1 and CDR2 (germline): KGHTA, FQNQQP. The CDR3 is made up of 14 amino acids. Documented time point: mouse harvest day 14 after allogeneic transplant. Each mouse received 10^7 T-cell-depleted marrow cells plus 10^6 splenic CD5+ T cells by tail vein.

The rearrangement joins TRBV23 to TRBJ2-7; the table names TRBD2, a call not compared with the DNA. Sequencing input: gut tissue. The source of this sequence is a female BALB/c mouse given C57BL/6 T cells with graft-versus-host disease after an allogeneic hematopoietic cell transplant. The CDR3: CSSSQSDWDYEQYF. The sequenced CDR3 bases are TGCTCCAGCAGTCAATCGGACTGGGACTATGAACAGTAC.